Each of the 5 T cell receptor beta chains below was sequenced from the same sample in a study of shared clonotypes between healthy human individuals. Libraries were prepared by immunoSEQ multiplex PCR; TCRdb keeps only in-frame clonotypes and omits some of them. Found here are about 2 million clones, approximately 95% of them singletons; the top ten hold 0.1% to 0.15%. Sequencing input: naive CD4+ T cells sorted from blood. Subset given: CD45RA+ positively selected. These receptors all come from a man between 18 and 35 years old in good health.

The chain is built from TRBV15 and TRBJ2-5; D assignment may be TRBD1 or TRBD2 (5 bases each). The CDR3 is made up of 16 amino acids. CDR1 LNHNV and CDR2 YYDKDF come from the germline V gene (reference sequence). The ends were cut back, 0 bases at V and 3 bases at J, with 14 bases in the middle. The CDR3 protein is CATSRDGTIGEETQYF. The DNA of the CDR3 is TGTGCCACCAGCAGAGATGGGACGATTGGTGAAGAGACCCAGTACTTC.

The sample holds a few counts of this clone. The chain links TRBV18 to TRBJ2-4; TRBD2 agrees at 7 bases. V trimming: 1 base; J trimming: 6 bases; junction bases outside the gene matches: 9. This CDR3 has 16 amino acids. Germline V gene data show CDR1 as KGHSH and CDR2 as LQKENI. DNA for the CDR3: TGTGCCAGCTCACCACTCGGGACTACAAAGCCAAACATTCAGTACTTC. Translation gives CASSPLGTTKPNIQYF.

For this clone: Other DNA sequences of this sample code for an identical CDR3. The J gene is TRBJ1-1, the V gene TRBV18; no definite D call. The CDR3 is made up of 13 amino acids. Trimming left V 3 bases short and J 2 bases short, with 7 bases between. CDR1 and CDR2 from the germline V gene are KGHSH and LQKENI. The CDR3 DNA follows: TGTGCCAGCTCACCTTCAGGCAACACTGAAGCTTTCTTT. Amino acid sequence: CASSPSGNTEAFF.

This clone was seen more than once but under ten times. The CDR3 here is CASSLWGLDGYTF. The CDR3 coding sequence is TGTGCCAGCAGCTTATGGGGGCTGGATGGCTACACCTTC. The rearrangement joins TRBV7-2 to TRBJ1-2, with D perhaps TRBD1 (6 bases). Germline CDR1 reads SGHTA; CDR2 reads FQGNSA. V was shortened by 2 bases and J by 6 bases, with 10 bases between the two germline ends. This CDR3 region has 13 residues.

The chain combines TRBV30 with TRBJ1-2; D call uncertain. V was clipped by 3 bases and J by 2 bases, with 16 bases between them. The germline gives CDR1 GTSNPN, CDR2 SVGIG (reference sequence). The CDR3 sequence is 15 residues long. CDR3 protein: CAWRALRGSNYGYTF. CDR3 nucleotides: TGTGCCTGGAGGGCCCTGAGAGGGTCCAACTATGGCTACACCTTC.